A selection of T cell receptor beta chains follows, all from one sample in a study of blood T cell repertoires in COVID-19. TCRdb's table, derived via immunoSEQ multiplex PCR, lists solely in-frame clones and lacks some. Here the sample spans nearly 85,000 clones, 65% to 85% being singletons. Sequenced material: peripheral blood. The receptors originated from a woman aged 55 to 70 with acute or convalescent COVID-19. CDR3s include the opening cysteine and the closing phenylalanine or tryptophan. The D gene is left open where the match is weak. Clone size is shown for a subset of rows, as once, few, many or a class of expanded clone.

CASSWTSGNTEAFF | TGCGCCAGCAGCTGGACTTCAGGGAACACTGAAGCTTTCTTT | 14 | few | - | TRBJ1-1 | TRBV5-1
CASSINFHGAGTEAFF | TGTGCCAGTAGTATAAATTTCCATGGGGCCGGCACTGAAGCTTTCTTT | 16 | - | - | TRBJ1-1 | TRBV19
CASRIGTGDGYTF | TGTGCCAGCAGAATTGGGACAGGTGACGGCTACACCTTC | 13 | - | TRBD1 | TRBJ1-2 | TRBV6-5
CASSQESTRTGCFF | TGCGCCAGCAGCCAAGAATCGACTAGGACAGGGTGTTTCTTT | 14 | - | TRBD1 | TRBJ1-1 | TRBV4-1
CAWRATVSYGYTF | TGTGCCTGGAGGGCGACAGTGTCCTATGGCTACACCTTC | 13 | - | - | TRBJ1-2 | TRBV30
CASSKKHSSGNTIYF | TGTGCCAGCAGCAAAAAGCACAGCTCTGGAAACACCATATATTTT | 15 | - | - | TRBJ1-3 | TRBV21-1
CASSLAGGHQETQYF | TGTGCCAGCAGCCTAGCGGGGGGACACCAAGAGACCCAGTACTTC | 15 | - | TRBD2 | TRBJ2-5 | TRBV7-3
CASRGWTEKKGNTIYF | TGTGCCAGCAGGGGATGGACAGAGAAGAAAGGAAACACCATATATTTT | 16 | - | - | TRBJ1-3 | TRBV2
CASSSRDRLGMEQFF | TGTGCCAGCAGCTCCCGGGACAGGCTTGGTATGGAGCAGTTCTTC | 15 | - | TRBD1 | TRBJ2-1 | TRBV5-4
CASSLLGSSGNTIYF | TGTGCCAGCAGTTTGCTTGGTAGCTCTGGAAACACCATATATTTT | 15 | - | - | TRBJ1-3 | TRBV27
CASSLPRVPGLAGGDNEQFF | TGTGCCAGCAGCCTGCCACGAGTCCCGGGACTAGCGGGGGGCGACAATGAGCAGTTCTTC | 20 | - | TRBD2 | TRBJ2-1 | TRBV3-1/TRBV3-2
CSVKQGTGARNTEAFF | TGCAGCGTCAAGCAAGGGACAGGGGCTCGGAACACTGAAGCTTTCTTT | 16 | - | TRBD1 | TRBJ1-1 | TRBV29-1
CASSPGGVGGLNEQFF | TGTGCTAGCAGCCCGGGGGGAGTGGGGGGTTTGAATGAGCAGTTCTTC | 16 | - | TRBD2 | TRBJ2-1 | TRBV7-7
CAWTRTGGFYEQFF | TGTGCCTGGACCCGGACAGGGGGTTTCTATGAGCAGTTCTTC | 14 | once | TRBD1 | TRBJ2-1 | TRBV30
CASSSQGADYGYTF | TGTGCCAGCAGTAGTCAGGGGGCGGACTATGGCTACACCTTC | 14 | once | TRBD1 | TRBJ1-2 | TRBV2
CASSFPTGGPYEQYF | TGTGCCAGCAGCTTCCCGACAGGCGGGCCCTACGAGCAGTACTTC | 15 | - | - | TRBJ2-7 | TRBV7-2
CASRGDRVYWGYTF | TGTGCCAGCAGAGGCGACAGGGTCTACTGGGGCTACACCTTC | 14 | - | TRBD1 | TRBJ1-2 | TRBV5-4
CASRRLQGWITF | TGTGCCAGCCGCCGACTGCAGGGTTGGATCACCTTC | 12 | - | - | TRBJ1-2 | TRBV6-5
CASSQDEAVRNTEAFF | TGTGCCAGCAGCCAAGATGAGGCAGTGAGGAACACTGAAGCTTTCTTT | 16 | - | - | TRBJ1-1 | TRBV3-1/TRBV3-2
CASSFNRGREKLFF | TGTGCCAGCAGCTTTAACAGGGGGCGAGAAAAACTGTTTTTT | 14 | few | TRBD1 | TRBJ1-4 | TRBV7-2
CASSGTASNQPQHF | TGTGCCAGCAGTGGGACAGCTAGCAATCAGCCCCAGCATTTT | 14 | few | TRBD1 | TRBJ1-5 | TRBV6-2/TRBV6-3
CASSREGGRSSYEQYF | TGTGCCAGCAGTAGGGAGGGCGGGAGGTCCTCCTACGAGCAGTACTTC | 16 | few | TRBD2 | TRBJ2-7 | TRBV28
CASSPSGTGWDEQYF | TGTGCCAGCAGTCCCTCCGGGACAGGGTGGGACGAGCAGTACTTC | 15 | - | TRBD1 | TRBJ2-7 | TRBV2
CASSLQGEQFF | TGTGCCAGCAGCTTACAGGGTGAGCAGTTCTTC | 11 | - | - | TRBJ2-1 | TRBV11-3
CAWSISSRAGELFF | TGTGCCTGGAGTATCTCTAGCCGGGCGGGGGAGCTGTTTTTT | 14 | - | - | TRBJ2-2 | TRBV30
CASSTGGANTEAFF | TGTGCCAGCAGCACAGGGGGGGCGAACACTGAAGCTTTCTTT | 14 | - | TRBD1 | TRBJ1-1 | TRBV11-3
CASSLAAGSYNEQFF | TGCGCCAGCAGCTTGGCAGCGGGATCCTACAATGAGCAGTTCTTC | 15 | - | TRBD2 | TRBJ2-1 | TRBV5-1
CASSYTGTPLAVGNTIYF | TGCGCCAGCAGCTACACCGGGACACCACTCGCGGTGGGAAACACCATATATTTT | 18 | - | - | TRBJ1-3 | TRBV5-1
CSIVKLGREDGEQYF | TGCAGCATCGTCAAGCTGGGCAGGGAGGATGGGGAGCAGTACTTC | 15 | - | - | TRBJ2-7 | TRBV29-1
CASSQFPSGGDVNEQFF | TGCGCCAGCAGCCAATTCCCTAGCGGGGGGGATGTCAATGAGCAGTTCTTC | 17 | - | TRBD2 | TRBJ2-1 | TRBV4-3
CASSFYSNQPQHF | TGTGCCAGCAGTTTTTATAGCAATCAGCCCCAGCATTTT | 13 | - | - | TRBJ1-5 | TRBV12-3/TRBV12-4
CASSVGPSSNQPQHF | TGTGCCAGCAGCGTGGGGCCCTCTAGCAATCAGCCCCAGCATTTT | 15 | - | - | TRBJ1-5 | TRBV9
CAISAGENEKLFF | TGTGCCATCAGTGCAGGGGAAAATGAAAAACTGTTTTTT | 13 | - | - | TRBJ1-4 | TRBV10-3
CASSPRGQGFGYTF | TGCGCCAGCAGCCCGAGAGGACAGGGCTTCGGCTACACCTTC | 14 | - | TRBD1 | TRBJ1-2 | TRBV4-3
CATSDPRTGDYQPQHF | TGTGCCACCAGTGACCCACGGACAGGCGATTATCAGCCCCAGCATTTT | 16 | - | TRBD1 | TRBJ1-5 | TRBV24-1
CASSIGLAGTTDTQYF | TGTGCCAGTAGTATAGGGCTAGCGGGGACCACAGATACGCAGTATTTT | 16 | - | TRBD2 | TRBJ2-3 | TRBV19
CASSFNRATGETQYF | TGTGCCAGCAGTTTCAACAGGGCCACAGGGGAGACCCAGTACTTC | 15 | once | - | TRBJ2-5 | TRBV7-8
CASSPSGSVNTEAFF | TGTGCCAGCTCACCGTCAGGGTCAGTGAACACTGAAGCTTTCTTT | 15 | - | - | TRBJ1-1 | TRBV18
CASTLAGVVGGANVLTF | TGTGCCAGCACGCTAGCGGGAGTAGTGGGTGGGGCCAACGTCCTGACTTTC | 17 | - | TRBD2 | TRBJ2-6 | TRBV2
CASSLYQDSPLHF | TGCGCCAGCAGCTTGTACCAGGATTCACCCCTCCACTTT | 13 | - | - | TRBJ1-6 | TRBV5-1
CASEFSRGGTYEQYF | TGTGCCAGCGAGTTCTCTCGAGGCGGCACCTACGAGCAGTACTTC | 15 | - | - | TRBJ2-7 | TRBV25-1
CASSVSGTEFEKLFF | TGTGCCAGCAGCGTTTCTGGGACAGAGTTTGAAAAACTGTTTTTT | 15 | - | TRBD1 | TRBJ1-4 | TRBV9
CASRWGIGEKLFF | TGTGCCAGTAGATGGGGCATTGGGGAAAAACTGTTTTTT | 13 | - | - | TRBJ1-4 | TRBV19
CASTDRGNPYEQYF | TGCGCCAGCACCGACAGGGGTAACCCCTACGAGCAGTACTTC | 14 | few | TRBD1 | TRBJ2-7 | TRBV5-1
CASSLEGQPGYTF | TGCGCCAGCAGCTTGGAGGGACAGCCTGGCTACACCTTC | 13 | - | TRBD1 | TRBJ1-2 | TRBV5-1